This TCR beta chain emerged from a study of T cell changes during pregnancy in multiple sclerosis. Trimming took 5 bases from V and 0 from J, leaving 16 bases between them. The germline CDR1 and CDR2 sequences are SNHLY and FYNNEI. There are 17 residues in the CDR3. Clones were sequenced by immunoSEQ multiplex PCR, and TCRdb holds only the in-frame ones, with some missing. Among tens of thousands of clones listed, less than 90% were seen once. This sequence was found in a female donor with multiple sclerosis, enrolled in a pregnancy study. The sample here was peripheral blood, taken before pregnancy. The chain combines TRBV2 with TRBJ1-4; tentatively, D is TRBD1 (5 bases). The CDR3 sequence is CASSSRGSFTTNEKLFF. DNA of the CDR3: TGTGCCAGCAGTTCCCGGGGGAGCTTTACAACTAATGAAAAACTGTTTTTT.